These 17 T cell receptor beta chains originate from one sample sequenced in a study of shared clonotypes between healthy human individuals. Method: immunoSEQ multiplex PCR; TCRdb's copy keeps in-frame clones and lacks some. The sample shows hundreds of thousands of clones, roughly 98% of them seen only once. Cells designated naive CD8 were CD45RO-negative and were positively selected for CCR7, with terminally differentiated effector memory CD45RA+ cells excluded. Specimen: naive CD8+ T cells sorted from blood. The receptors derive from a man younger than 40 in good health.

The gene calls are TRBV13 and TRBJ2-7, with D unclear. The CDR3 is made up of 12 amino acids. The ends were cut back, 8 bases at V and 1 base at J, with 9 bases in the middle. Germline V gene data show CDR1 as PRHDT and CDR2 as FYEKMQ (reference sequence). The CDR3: CASGTSSYEQYF. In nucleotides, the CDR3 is TGTGCCAGCGGAACATCATCCTACGAGCAGTACTTC. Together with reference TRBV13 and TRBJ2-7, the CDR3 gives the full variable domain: AAGVIQSPRHLIKEKRETATLKCYPIPRHDTVYWYQQGPGQDPQFLISFYEKMQSDKGSIPDRFSAQQFSDYHSELNMSSLELGDSALYFCASGTSSYEQYFGPGTRLTVT.

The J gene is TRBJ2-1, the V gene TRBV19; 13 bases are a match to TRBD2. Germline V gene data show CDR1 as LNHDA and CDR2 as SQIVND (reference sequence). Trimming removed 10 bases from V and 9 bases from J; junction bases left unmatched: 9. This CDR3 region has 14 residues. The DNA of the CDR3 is TGTGCCACCTCATGGACTAGCGGGAGAGGTGAGCAGTTCTTC. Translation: CATSWTSGRGEQFF.

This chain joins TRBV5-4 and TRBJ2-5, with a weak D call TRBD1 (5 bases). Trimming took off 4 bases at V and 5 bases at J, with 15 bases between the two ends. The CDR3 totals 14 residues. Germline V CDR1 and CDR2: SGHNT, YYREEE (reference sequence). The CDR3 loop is CASSPWSAGETQYF. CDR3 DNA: TGTGCCAGCAGCCCGTGGTCCGCAGGGGAGACCCAGTACTTC.

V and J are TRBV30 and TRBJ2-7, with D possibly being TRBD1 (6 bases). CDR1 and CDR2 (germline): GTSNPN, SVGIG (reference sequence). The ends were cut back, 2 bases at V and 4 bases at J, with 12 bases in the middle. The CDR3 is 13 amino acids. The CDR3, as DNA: TGTGCCTGGAGTACCGGGACAACTTACGAGCAGTACTTC. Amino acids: CAWSTGTTYEQYF. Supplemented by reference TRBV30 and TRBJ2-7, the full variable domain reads SQTIHQWPATLVQPVGSPLSLECTVEGTSNPNLYWYRQAAGRGLQLLFYSVGIGQISSEVPQNLSASRPQDRQFILSSKKLLLSDSGFYLCAWSTGTTYEQYFGPGTRLTVT.

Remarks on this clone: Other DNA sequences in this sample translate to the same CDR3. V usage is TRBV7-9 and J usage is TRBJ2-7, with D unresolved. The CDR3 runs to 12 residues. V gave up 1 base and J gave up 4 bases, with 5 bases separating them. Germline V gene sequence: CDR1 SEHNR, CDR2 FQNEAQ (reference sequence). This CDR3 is CASSLVGYEQYF. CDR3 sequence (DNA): TGTGCCAGCAGCTTAGTCGGATACGAGCAGTACTTC.

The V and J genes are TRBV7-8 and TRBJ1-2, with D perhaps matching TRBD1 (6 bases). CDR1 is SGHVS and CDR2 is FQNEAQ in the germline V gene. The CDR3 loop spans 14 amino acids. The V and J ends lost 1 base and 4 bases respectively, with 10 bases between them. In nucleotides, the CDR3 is TGTGCCAGCAGCTTAGGCCAGGGGCTCTATGGCTACACCTTC. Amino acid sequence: CASSLGQGLYGYTF.

For the CDR3, the DNA is TGTGCCATCAGTGAGTCGGGGTGGACAGGGGAAGAGACCCAGTACTTC. Encoded protein: CAISESGWTGEETQYF. The chain couples TRBV10-3 to TRBJ2-5; TRBD1 matches 9 bases. Germline V gene lookup returns CDR1 ENHRY and CDR2 SYGVKD. CDR3 size: 16 residues. Losses at the gene ends were 0 bases for V and 3 bases for J; bases not matched to a gene: 5.

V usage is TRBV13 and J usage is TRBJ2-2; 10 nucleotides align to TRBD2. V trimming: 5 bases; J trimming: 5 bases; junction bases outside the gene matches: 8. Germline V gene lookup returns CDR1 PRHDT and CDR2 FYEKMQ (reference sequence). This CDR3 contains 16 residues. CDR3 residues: CASSRFLAGDTGELFF. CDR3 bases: TGTGCCAGCAGCAGATTTCTAGCGGGAGATACCGGGGAGCTGTTTTTT.

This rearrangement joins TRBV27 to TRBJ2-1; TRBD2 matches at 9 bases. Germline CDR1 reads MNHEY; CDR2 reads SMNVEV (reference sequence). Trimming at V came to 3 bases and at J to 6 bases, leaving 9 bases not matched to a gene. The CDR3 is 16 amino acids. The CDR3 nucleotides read TGTGCCAGCAGTTTTGGTGCAGCGGGAGGAGCCAATGAGCAGTTCTTC. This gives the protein CASSFGAAGGANEQFF.

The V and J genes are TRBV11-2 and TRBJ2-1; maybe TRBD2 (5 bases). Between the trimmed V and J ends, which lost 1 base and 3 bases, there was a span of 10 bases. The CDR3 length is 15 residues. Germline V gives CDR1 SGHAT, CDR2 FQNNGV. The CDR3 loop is CASSLGSGLYNEQFF. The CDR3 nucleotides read TGTGCCAGCAGCTTAGGAAGCGGCCTCTACAATGAGCAGTTCTTC.

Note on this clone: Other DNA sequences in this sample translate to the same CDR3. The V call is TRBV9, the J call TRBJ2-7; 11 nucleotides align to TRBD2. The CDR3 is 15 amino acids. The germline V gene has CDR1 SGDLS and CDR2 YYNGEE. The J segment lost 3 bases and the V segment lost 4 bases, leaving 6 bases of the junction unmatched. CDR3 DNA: TGTGCCAGCAGCCCCGGGACTAGCGGTATCTACGAGCAGTACTTC. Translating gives CASSPGTSGIYEQYF.

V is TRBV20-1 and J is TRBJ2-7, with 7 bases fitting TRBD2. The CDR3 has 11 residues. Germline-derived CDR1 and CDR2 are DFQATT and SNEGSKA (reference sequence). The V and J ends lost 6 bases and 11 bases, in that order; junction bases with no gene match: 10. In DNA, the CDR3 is TGCAGTGCGCCTTGGGGGGAGGGGAAGTACTTC. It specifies CSAPWGEGKYF.

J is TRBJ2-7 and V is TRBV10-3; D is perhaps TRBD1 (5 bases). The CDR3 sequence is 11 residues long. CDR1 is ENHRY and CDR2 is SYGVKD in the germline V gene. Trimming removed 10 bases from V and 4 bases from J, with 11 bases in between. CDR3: CATQGAYEQYF. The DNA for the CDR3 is TGTGCCACCCAAGGGGCGTACGAGCAGTACTTC.

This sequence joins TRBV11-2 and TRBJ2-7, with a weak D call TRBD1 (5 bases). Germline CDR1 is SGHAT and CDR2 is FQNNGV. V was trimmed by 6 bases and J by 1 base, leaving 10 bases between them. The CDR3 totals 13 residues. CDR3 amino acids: CASRRGTSYEQYF. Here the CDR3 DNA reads TGTGCCAGCAGAAGGGGAACTTCCTACGAGCAGTACTTC.

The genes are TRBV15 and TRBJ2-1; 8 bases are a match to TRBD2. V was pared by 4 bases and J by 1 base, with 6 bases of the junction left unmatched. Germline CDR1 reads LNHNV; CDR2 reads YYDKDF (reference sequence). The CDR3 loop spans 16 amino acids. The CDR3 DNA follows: TGTGCCACCAGCACCATCAGCGGGAGATCCTACAATGAGCAGTTCTTC. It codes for CATSTISGRSYNEQFF.

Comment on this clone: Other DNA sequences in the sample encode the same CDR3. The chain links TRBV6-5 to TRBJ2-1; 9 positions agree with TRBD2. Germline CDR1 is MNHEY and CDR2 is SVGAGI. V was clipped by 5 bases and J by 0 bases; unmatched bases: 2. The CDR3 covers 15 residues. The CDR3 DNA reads TGTGCCAGCAGTCTTAGCGGGAGCTCCTACAATGAGCAGTTCTTC. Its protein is CASSLSGSSYNEQFF.

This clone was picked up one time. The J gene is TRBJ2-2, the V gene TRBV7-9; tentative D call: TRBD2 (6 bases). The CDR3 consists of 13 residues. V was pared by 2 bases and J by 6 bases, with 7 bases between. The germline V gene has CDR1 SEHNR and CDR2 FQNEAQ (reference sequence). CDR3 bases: TGTGCCAGCAGCTTAACGGGAGCCGGGGAGCTGTTTTTT. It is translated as CASSLTGAGELFF.